This T cell receptor beta chain was sequenced for a study of persistence of HIV-infected CD4 T cells. The libraries were made with immunoSEQ version 4 in survey mode. Clones were read by immunoSEQ multiplex PCR, and TCRdb kept only the in-frame ones, dropping some. The data hold around 42,000 clones, with around 78% observed a single time. Overlapping HIV-1 Gag 15-mer peptides at approximately 0.96 ug per peptide per mL were used. Sorted nonresponding memory CD4+ T cells were CD40L-negative, CD69-negative, CD45RO-high. This CDR3 region has 13 residues. Germline-derived CDR1 and CDR2 are LGHDT and YNNKEL (reference sequence). V gave up 3 bases and J gave up 1 base, with 7 bases separating them. This clone was picked up one time. The antigen remains unidentified.

The specimen comprised CD4+ T cells sorted from PBMCs after roughly 20-hour stimulation, sampled from a patient who received antiretroviral therapy. V and J are TRBV3-1 (or the pseudogene TRBV3-2) and TRBJ2-7; D possibly corresponds to TRBD1 (6 bases). This TCR was recovered from an adult man with HIV who was CMV-seropositive. The CDR3 loop reads CASSQDRSYEQYF. CDR3 DNA sequence: TGTGCCAGCAGCCAGGACAGATCCTACGAGCAGTACTTC.